One and the same sample provided the 21 T cell receptor beta chains below, sequenced in a study of shared clonotypes between healthy human individuals. The assay was immunoSEQ multiplex PCR, and TCRdb's table has in-frame clones only and misses some. Of some 2.3 million clones in the sample, 93% were seen once. Sequenced material: naive CD4+ T cells from PBMCs. Documented subset: CD45RA+ positively selected. These receptors were taken from a man aged 18 to 35 in good health. Some clones in this sample may be carry-over from other donors' samples.

This rearrangement joins TRBV11-2 to TRBJ1-1; D remains ambiguous. Germline V gene lookup returns CDR1 SGHAT and CDR2 FQNNGV. The CDR3 sequence is 15 residues long. The V end lost 5 bases, the J end lost 0 bases, and 13 bases lay between the germline ends. CDR3 residues: CASSPGRLLNTEAFF. The CDR3 DNA sequence: TGTGCCAGCAGCCCGGGGAGGCTACTGAACACTGAAGCTTTCTTT.

The chain combines TRBV7-8 with TRBJ2-3, with D maybe TRBD2 (5 bases). CDR3 length: 15 amino acids. Deletions cut 8 bases from V and 0 bases from J, with 15 bases between. CDR1 and CDR2 from the germline V gene are SGHVS and FQNEAQ. CDR3 in amino acids: CASSPRAASTDTQYF. The CDR3 DNA sequence: TGTGCCAGCTCGCCCCGAGCGGCAAGCACAGATACGCAGTATTTT.

This clone was seen only once. V and J are TRBV28 and TRBJ1-4; D not resolved. Deletions cut 3 bases from V and 8 bases from J, with 4 bases between. This CDR3 comprises 11 residues. Germline-derived CDR1 and CDR2 are MDHEN and SYDVKM. The CDR3 region is CASSFMEKLFF. The CDR3 DNA reads as TGTGCCAGCAGTTTCATGGAAAAACTGTTTTTT.

The chain couples TRBV6-8 to TRBJ2-2; 12 bases are a match to TRBD2. CDR3 size: 18 residues. Losses at the gene ends were 2 bases for V and 5 bases for J; bases not matched to a gene: 9. Germline CDR1 reads MNHGY; CDR2 reads SAAAGT. The CDR3 sequence: CASSYVASGRGWTGELFF. The CDR3 DNA is TGTGCCAGCAGTTACGTGGCTAGCGGGAGGGGATGGACCGGGGAGCTGTTTTTT.

This rearrangement joins TRBV28 to TRBJ2-5; 7 bases are a match to TRBD2. After removal of 1 base from V and 0 bases from J, the junction contained 11 bases not matched to a gene. The CDR3 contains 18 residues. The germline V gene has CDR1 MDHEN and CDR2 SYDVKM. DNA of the CDR3: TGTGCCAGCAGTTTATATCTACCGTGGGCGGGAGACCAAGAGACCCAGTACTTC. As protein: CASSLYLPWAGDQETQYF.

The chain recombines TRBV2 with TRBJ1-2; D unresolved. The CDR3 loop spans 14 amino acids. The V gene's germline CDR1 is SNHLY and CDR2 FYNNEI. Trimming removed 6 bases at V and 4 bases at J, with 15 bases between. Here the CDR3 reads CASRAGSSIYGYTF. The CDR3 bases are TGTGCCAGCAGAGCCGGGAGCTCCATCTATGGCTACACCTTC.

The chain is built from TRBV28 and TRBJ1-3; weak D call: TRBD1 (5 bases). The V end lost 0 bases, the J end lost 8 bases, and 11 bases lay between the germline ends. The CDR3 loop spans 14 amino acids. Germline lookup yields CDR1 MDHEN and CDR2 SYDVKM. The CDR3 DNA is TGTGCCAGCAGTTTATGGAGGCAGGGTCACACCATATATTTT. Translating gives CASSLWRQGHTIYF. Based on the CDR3 plus reference TRBV28 and TRBJ1-3, the full variable domain is DVKVTQSSRYLVKRTGEKVFLECVQDMDHENMFWYRQDPGLGLRLIYFSYDVKMKEKGDIPEGYSVSREKKERFSLILESASTNQTSMYLCASSLWRQGHTIYFGEGSWLTVV.

Points on this clone: Other DNA sequences in this specimen translate into the identical CDR3. V gene TRBV18 combines with J gene TRBJ2-7, with no clear D. CDR1 and CDR2 (germline): KGHSH, LQKENI. V was pared by 1 base and J by 1 base, with 8 bases between. The CDR3 has 14 amino acids. The CDR3 DNA reads TGTGCCAGCTCACCACGATCTGGGTCCTACGAGCAGTACTTC. This encodes CASSPRSGSYEQYF.

The V call is TRBV6-6, the J call TRBJ1-1; possibly TRBD1 for D (6 bases). The germline V and J ends were trimmed by 2 bases and 0 bases, with 7 bases remaining between them. The CDR3 loop spans 14 amino acids. CDR1 and CDR2 from the germline V gene are MNHNY and SVGAGI (reference sequence). The chain's CDR3 is CASSYPGVNTEAFF. The DNA for the CDR3 is TGTGCCAGCAGTTACCCAGGGGTGAACACTGAAGCTTTCTTT.

The chain uses TRBV19 and TRBJ1-5; tentatively, D is TRBD1 (6 bases). Trimming removed 6 bases at V and 4 bases at J, with 16 bases between. The CDR3 consists of 15 residues. Per germline, CDR1 LNHDA and CDR2 SQIVND (reference sequence). The DNA for the CDR3 is TGTGCCAGTAGAAAAAAATGGACAGCAAATCAGCCCCAGCATTTT. Its translation is CASRKKWTANQPQHF.

This clone was observed a single time. This chain joins TRBV6-6 and TRBJ2-7, with 11 bases fitting TRBD1. This CDR3 has 16 amino acids. Germline lookup yields CDR1 MNHNY and CDR2 SVGAGI (reference sequence). V was pared by 2 bases and J by 6 bases, with 9 bases of the junction left unmatched. This CDR3 is CASSYGGTGGNGEQYF. The CDR3 DNA reads TGTGCCAGCAGTTACGGCGGGACAGGGGGAAACGGCGAGCAGTACTTC.

The chain couples TRBV19 to TRBJ1-4, with 7 bases lining up with TRBD1. The V segment lost 0 bases and the J segment 7 bases; nucleotides outside the gene matches: 5. CDR1 is LNHDA, CDR2 SQIVND, per germline (reference sequence). The CDR3 has 15 residues. For the CDR3, the DNA is TGTGCCAGTAGTATAGAGGGACAGCCCCCTGAAAAACTGTTTTTT. It encodes CASSIEGQPPEKLFF.

V is TRBV5-1 and J is TRBJ2-2; weak D call: TRBD1 (5 bases). The V end was cut by 0 bases, the J end by 10 bases, with 19 bases between. This CDR3 spans 16 amino acids. Germline assignment: CDR1 SGHRS and CDR2 YFSETQ. CDR3 sequence: CASSLEGVPFFEELFF. The CDR3 nucleotides are TGCGCCAGCAGCTTGGAAGGGGTTCCTTTTTTCGAGGAGCTGTTTTTT.

The J gene is TRBJ2-7, the V gene TRBV28; no firm D call. CDR1 and CDR2 (germline): MDHEN, SYDVKM. The CDR3 length is 15 residues. V was shortened by 6 bases and J by 1 base, with 16 bases between the two germline ends. CDR3 loop: CASSPSGMPSYEQYF. DNA of the CDR3: TGTGCCAGCAGCCCCTCAGGTATGCCTTCCTACGAGCAGTACTTC.

The chain is built from TRBV2 and TRBJ2-2, with 8 bases matching TRBD1. V shed 7 bases and J 5 bases; nucleotides not matched to a gene: 6. Germline CDR1 SNHLY, CDR2 FYNNEI. There are 14 residues in the CDR3. CDR3 nucleotides: TGTGCCAGCACCTGGGACAGGTTTACCGGGGAGCTGTTTTTT. It specifies CASTWDRFTGELFF. Looking up the rest from reference TRBV2 and TRBJ2-2 gives the full variable domain: EPEVTQTPSHQVTQMGQEVILRCVPISNHLYFYWYRQILGQKVEFLVSFYNNEISEKSEIFDDQFSVERPDGSNFTLKIRSTKLEDSAMYFCASTWDRFTGELFFGEGSRLTVL.

V usage is TRBV29-1 and J usage is TRBJ2-3; 13 bases align to TRBD2. This CDR3 contains 15 residues. Losses at the gene ends were 3 bases for V and 6 bases for J; bases not matched to a gene: 6. The germline gives CDR1 SQVTM, CDR2 ANQGSEA. The CDR3 DNA reads TGCAGCGTTGAGGGCGGGACTAGCGGGGACGATACGCAGTATTTT. Translation gives CSVEGGTSGDDTQYF.

This clone was seen once. The chain recombines TRBV4-3 with TRBJ2-7; TRBD2 matches 12 bases. Trimming took 0 bases from V and 6 from J; bases not matched to a gene: 9. The CDR3 totals 17 residues. Germline CDR1 and CDR2: LGHNA and YSLEER. The CDR3 spells CASSQDFGLAGRSEQYF. For the CDR3, the DNA is TGCGCCAGCAGCCAAGATTTTGGACTAGCGGGACGGTCCGAGCAGTACTTC.

The chain joins TRBV27 to TRBJ2-2, with 11 positions matching TRBD2. V was pared by 6 bases and J by 4 bases, with 10 bases of the junction left unmatched. From germline, CDR1 is MNHEY and CDR2 SMNVEV (reference sequence). This CDR3 is built from 17 residues. The CDR3 coding sequence is TGTGCCAGCAGCAAAGGGACTAGCGGATCTTTCACCGGGGAGCTGTTTTTT. Translation: CASSKGTSGSFTGELFF.

The chain couples TRBV7-9 to TRBJ1-4; 8 positions agree with TRBD1. The germline V gene has CDR1 SEHNR and CDR2 FQNEAQ (reference sequence). J was trimmed by 8 bases and V by 6 bases; bases with no gene match: 14. CDR3 length: 16 amino acids. The CDR3 sequence is CASRTRIQGAGEKLFF. CDR3 nucleotide sequence: TGTGCCAGCAGAACCCGCATCCAGGGGGCGGGCGAAAAACTGTTTTTT.

This chain links TRBV5-1 with TRBJ2-1, with D unclear. The germline V gene encodes CDR1 SGHRS and CDR2 YFSETQ. Trimming took off 5 bases at V and 2 bases at J, with 11 bases between the two ends. The CDR3 is 14 amino acids. Written as DNA, the CDR3 is TGCGCCAGCAGTCCGGCCATACCCTACAATGAGCAGTTCTTC. This translates into CASSPAIPYNEQFF.

The genes are TRBV4-1 and TRBJ1-2; D is ambiguous. CDR1 and CDR2 (germline): MGHRA, YSYEKL. V lost 0 bases and J 7 bases, leaving 12 bases between the germline ends. CDR3 length: 14 amino acids. CDR3 in amino acids: CASSQDGTPLGYTF. The CDR3 coding sequence is TGCGCCAGCAGCCAAGACGGTACCCCCCTTGGCTACACCTTC.